Listed here are 6 T cell receptor beta chains from one sample, sequenced in a study of identical twins. In TCRdb, the 5' RACE reads were re-called with MiXCR into one record per CDR3 protein. The sample carries 400,000 to 500,000 distinct CDR3 sequences, approximately 17% recorded once. Sequencing used naive T cells sorted from blood. The source is a man aged 45-65 years in good health.

This clonotype was found a few times. This chain connects TRBV7-8 to TRBJ2-7; D is unresolved. Germline V CDR1 and CDR2: SGHVS, FQNEAQ. V was clipped by 5 bases and J by 7 bases, with 18 bases between them. CDR3 length: 14 amino acids. DNA of the CDR3: TGTGCCAGCAGCAAATCGCCAGGTCCCCGGGAGCAGTACTTC. Translating gives CASSKSPGPREQYF.

The chain recombines TRBV7-2 with TRBJ2-2, with D tentatively TRBD2 (5 bases). CDR1 and CDR2 (germline): SGHTA, FQGNSA. The CDR3 runs 16 residues. V lost 5 bases, J lost 4 bases, and 17 bases lay in between. The CDR3 bases are TGTGCCAGCAGCCCACTAGAGAGGGTCCTCACCGGGGAGCTGTTTTTT. It translates to CASSPLERVLTGELFF.

Many counts were recorded for this clonotype. The rearrangement uses TRBV6-5 and TRBJ2-7; D ambiguous. There are 14 residues in the CDR3. Trimming took off 2 bases at V and 0 bases at J, with 8 bases between the two ends. CDR1 is MNHEY and CDR2 is SVGAGI in the germline V gene. The CDR3, as DNA: TGTGCCAGCAGTTACAGGGTGAGCTCCTACGAGCAGTACTTC. Encoded protein: CASSYRVSSYEQYF.

The chain couples TRBV3-1 to TRBJ2-3; 8 bases map to TRBD2. The CDR3 is 17 residues long. The germline V gene encodes CDR1 LGHDT and CDR2 YNNKEL (reference sequence). V shed 1 base and J 4 bases; nucleotides not matched to a gene: 10. CDR3 DNA: TGTGCCAGCAGCCAAGTCATGTCCGGGGGGGCCGCAGATACGCAGTATTTT. Translated: CASSQVMSGGAADTQYF.

This clonotype has just a few counts. The chain joins TRBV27 to TRBJ2-4, with no clear D. The ends were cut back, 5 bases at V and 0 bases at J, with 14 bases in the middle. Germline V gives CDR1 MNHEY, CDR2 SMNVEV (reference sequence). The CDR3 runs 16 residues. CDR3: CASSPLSAGAKNIQYF. The CDR3 nucleotides are TGTGCCAGCAGTCCCCTCTCGGCAGGAGCCAAAAACATTCAGTACTTC.

Regarding this clonotype: A much larger clone sits a single nucleotide away, making a read error possible. V usage is TRBV7-2 and J usage is TRBJ2-2; tentative D call: TRBD1 (6 bases). Germline values: CDR1 SGHTA, CDR2 FQGNSA. This CDR3 region has 15 residues. CDR3 amino acids: CAGSLVQGITGELFF. CDR3 bases: TGTGCCGGCAGCTTAGTACAGGGAATCACCGGGGAGCTGTTTTTT.